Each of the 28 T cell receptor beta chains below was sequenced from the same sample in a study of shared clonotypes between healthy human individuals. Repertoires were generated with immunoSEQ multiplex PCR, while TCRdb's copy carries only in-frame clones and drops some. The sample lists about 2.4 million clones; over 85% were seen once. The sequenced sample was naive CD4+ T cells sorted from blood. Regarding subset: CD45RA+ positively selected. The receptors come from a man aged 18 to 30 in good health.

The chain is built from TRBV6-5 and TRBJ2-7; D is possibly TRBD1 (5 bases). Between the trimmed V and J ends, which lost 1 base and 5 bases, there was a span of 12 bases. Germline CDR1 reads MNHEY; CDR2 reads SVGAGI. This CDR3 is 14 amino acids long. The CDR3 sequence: CASSYLAGYHEQYF. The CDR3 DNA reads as TGTGCCAGCAGTTACTTGGCAGGGTACCACGAGCAGTACTTC.

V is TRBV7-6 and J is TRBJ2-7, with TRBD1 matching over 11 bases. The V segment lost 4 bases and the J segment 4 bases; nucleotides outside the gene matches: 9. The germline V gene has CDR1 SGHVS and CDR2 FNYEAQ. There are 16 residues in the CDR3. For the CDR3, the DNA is TGTGCCAGCAGCTCCTCGCCCGGGACAGGGGGATACGAGCAGTACTTC. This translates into CASSSSPGTGGYEQYF.

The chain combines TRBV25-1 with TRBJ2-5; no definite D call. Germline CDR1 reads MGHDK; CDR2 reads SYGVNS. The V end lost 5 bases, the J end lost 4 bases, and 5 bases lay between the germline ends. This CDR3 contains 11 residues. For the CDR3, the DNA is TGTGCCAGCAGTCGACTAGAGACCCAGTACTTC. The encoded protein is CASSRLETQYF.

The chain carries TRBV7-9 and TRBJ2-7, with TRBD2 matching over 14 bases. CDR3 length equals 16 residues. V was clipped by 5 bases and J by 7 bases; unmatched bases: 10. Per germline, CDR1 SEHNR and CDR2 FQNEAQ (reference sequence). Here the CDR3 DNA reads TGTGCCAGCAGCACGGGACTAGCGGGGGCGGGTTGGGAGCAGTACTTC. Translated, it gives CASSTGLAGAGWEQYF. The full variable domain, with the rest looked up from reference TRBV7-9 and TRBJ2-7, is DTGVSQNPRHKITKRGQNVTFRCDPISEHNRLYWYRQTLGQGPEFLTYFQNEAQLEKSRLLSDRFSAERPKGSFSTLEIQRTEQGDSAMYLCASSTGLAGAGWEQYFGPGTRLTVT.

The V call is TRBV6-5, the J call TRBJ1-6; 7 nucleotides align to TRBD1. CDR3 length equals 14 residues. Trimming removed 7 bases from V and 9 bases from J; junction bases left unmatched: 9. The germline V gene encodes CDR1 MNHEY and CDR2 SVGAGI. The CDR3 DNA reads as TGTGCCAGCACCGCGGGACAGAATGGTTCACCCCTCCACTTT. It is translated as CASTAGQNGSPLHF.

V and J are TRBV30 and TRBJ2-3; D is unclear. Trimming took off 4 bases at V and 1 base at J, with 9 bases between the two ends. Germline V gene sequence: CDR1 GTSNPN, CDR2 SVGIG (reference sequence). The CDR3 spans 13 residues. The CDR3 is CAWTLEGTDTQYF. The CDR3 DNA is TGTGCCTGGACACTCGAGGGCACAGATACGCAGTATTTT.

This CDR3 reads CASSWTSGREHEQYF. In DNA form, the CDR3 reads TGTGCCAGCAGTTGGACTAGCGGGAGAGAGCACGAGCAGTACTTC. This chain joins TRBV6-5 and TRBJ2-7, with 13 bases aligning to TRBD2. After removal of 4 bases from V and 5 bases from J, the junction contained 5 bases not matched to a gene. This CDR3 contains 15 residues. Germline V lookup: CDR1 MNHEY, CDR2 SVGAGI.

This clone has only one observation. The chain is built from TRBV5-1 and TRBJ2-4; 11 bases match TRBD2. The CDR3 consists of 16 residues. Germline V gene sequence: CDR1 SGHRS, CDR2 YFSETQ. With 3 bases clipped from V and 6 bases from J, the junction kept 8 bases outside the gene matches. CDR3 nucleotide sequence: TGCGCCAGCAGCTCGGCACTAGCGGGGGCCGGAAACATTCAGTACTTC. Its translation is CASSSALAGAGNIQYF. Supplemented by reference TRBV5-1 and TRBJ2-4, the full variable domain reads KAGVTQTPRYLIKTRGQQVTLSCSPISGHRSVSWYQQTPGQGLQFLFEYFSETQRNKGNFPGRFSGRQFSNSRSEMNVSTLELGDSALYLCASSSALAGAGNIQYFGAGTRLSVL.

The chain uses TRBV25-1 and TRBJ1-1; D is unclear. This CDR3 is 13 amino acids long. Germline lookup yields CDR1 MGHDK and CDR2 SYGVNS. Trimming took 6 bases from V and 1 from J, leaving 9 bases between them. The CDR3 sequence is CASSPGQNTEAFF. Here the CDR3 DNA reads TGTGCCAGCAGCCCCGGGCAGAACACTGAAGCTTTCTTT.

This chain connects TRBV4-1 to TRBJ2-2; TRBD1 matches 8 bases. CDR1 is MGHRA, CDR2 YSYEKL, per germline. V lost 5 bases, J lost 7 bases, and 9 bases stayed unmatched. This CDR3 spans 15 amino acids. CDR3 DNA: TGCGCCAGCAGCTGGCAGGACAGGGTAGGCGGGGAGCTGTTTTTT. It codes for CASSWQDRVGGELFF.

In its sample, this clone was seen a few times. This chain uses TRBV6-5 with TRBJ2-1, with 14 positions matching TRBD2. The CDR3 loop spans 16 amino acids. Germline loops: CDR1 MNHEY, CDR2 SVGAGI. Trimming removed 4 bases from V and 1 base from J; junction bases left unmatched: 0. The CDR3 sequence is CASSWTSGGSYNEQFF. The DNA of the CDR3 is TGTGCCAGCAGTTGGACTAGCGGGGGGTCCTACAATGAGCAGTTCTTC.

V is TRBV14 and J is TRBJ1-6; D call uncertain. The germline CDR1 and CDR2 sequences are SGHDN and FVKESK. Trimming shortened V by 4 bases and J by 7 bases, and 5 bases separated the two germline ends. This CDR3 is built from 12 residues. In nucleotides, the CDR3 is TGTGCCAGCAGCCTAATCAATTCACCCCTCCACTTT. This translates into CASSLINSPLHF.

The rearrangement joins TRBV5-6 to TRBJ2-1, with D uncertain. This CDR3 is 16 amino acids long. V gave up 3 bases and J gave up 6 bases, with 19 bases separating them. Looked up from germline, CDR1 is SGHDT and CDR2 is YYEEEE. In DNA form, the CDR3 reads TGTGCCAGCAGCTCATCCACTTTTCCCACCTTCAATGAGCAGTTCTTC. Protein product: CASSSSTFPTFNEQFF. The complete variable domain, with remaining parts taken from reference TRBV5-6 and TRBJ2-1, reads DAGVTQSPTHLIKTRGQQVTLRCSPKSGHDTVSWYQQALGQGPQFIFQYYEEEERQRGNFPDRFSGHQFPNYSSELNVNALLLGDSALYLCASSSSTFPTFNEQFFGPGTRLTVL.

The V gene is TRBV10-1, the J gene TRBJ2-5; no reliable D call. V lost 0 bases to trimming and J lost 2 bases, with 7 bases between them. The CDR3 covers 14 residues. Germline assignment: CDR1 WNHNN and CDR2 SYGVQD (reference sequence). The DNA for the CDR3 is TGCGCCAGCAGTGAGTCGGAAGGTCAAGAGACCCAGTACTTC. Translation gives CASSESEGQETQYF.

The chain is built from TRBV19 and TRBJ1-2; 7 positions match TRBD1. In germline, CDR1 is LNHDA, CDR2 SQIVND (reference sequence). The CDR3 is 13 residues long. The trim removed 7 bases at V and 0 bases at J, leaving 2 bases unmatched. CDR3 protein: CASTGTANYGYTF. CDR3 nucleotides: TGTGCCAGTACCGGGACAGCTAACTATGGCTACACCTTC.

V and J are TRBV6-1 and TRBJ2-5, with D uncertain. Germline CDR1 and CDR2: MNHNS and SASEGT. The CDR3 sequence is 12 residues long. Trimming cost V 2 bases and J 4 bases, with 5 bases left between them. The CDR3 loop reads CASSETRETQYF. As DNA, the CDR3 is TGTGCCAGCAGTGAAACGAGAGAGACCCAGTACTTC.

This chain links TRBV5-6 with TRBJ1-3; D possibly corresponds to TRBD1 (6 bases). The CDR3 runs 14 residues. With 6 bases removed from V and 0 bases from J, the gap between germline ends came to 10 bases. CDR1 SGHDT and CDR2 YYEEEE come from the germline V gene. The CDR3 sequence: CASNRDASGNTIYF. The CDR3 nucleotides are TGTGCCAGCAACAGGGATGCCTCTGGAAACACCATATATTTT.

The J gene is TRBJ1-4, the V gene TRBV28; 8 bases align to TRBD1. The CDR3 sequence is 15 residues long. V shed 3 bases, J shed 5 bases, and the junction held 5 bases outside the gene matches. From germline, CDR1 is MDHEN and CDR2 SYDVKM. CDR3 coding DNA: TGTGCCAGCAGTTTCGCAGGGGGCAAGAATGAAAAACTGTTTTTT. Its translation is CASSFAGGKNEKLFF.

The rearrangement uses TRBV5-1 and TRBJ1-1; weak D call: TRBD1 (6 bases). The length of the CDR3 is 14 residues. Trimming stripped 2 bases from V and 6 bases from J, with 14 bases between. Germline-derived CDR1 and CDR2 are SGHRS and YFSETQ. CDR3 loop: CASSFRGSSAEAFF. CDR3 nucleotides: TGCGCCAGCAGCTTCAGGGGATCATCCGCTGAAGCTTTCTTT.

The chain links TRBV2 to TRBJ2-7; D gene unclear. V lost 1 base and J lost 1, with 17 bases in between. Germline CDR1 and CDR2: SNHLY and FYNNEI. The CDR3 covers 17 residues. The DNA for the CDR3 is TGTGCCAGCAGTGAAGTCGTTTTGGCAGGTCCTTCCTACGAGCAGTACTTC. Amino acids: CASSEVVLAGPSYEQYF.

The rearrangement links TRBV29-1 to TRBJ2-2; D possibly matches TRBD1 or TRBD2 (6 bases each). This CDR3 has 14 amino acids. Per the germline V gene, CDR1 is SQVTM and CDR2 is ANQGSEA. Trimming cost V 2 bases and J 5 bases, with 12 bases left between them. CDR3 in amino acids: CSVEPGAGTGELFF. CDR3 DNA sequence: TGCAGCGTTGAACCGGGGGCGGGTACCGGGGAGCTGTTTTTT.

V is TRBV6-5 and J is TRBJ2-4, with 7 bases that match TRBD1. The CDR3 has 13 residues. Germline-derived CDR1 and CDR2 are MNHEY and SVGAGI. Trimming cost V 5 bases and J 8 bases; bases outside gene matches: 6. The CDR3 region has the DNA TGTGCCAGCAGTAGACAGGGTACGGACATTCAGTACTTC. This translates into CASSRQGTDIQYF.

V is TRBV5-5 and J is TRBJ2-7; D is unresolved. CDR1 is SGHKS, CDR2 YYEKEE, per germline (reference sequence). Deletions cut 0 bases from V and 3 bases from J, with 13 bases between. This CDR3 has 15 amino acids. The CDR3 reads CASSLAEGPYYEQYF. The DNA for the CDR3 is TGTGCCAGCAGCTTGGCCGAAGGACCTTACTACGAGCAGTACTTC.

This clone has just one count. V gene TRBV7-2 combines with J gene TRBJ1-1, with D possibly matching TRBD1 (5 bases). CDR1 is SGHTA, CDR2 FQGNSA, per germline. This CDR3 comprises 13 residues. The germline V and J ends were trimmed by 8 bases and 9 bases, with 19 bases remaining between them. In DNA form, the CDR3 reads TGTGCCAGCGGCCTTGGGGGGGGTCTGCAAGCTTTCTTT. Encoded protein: CASGLGGGLQAFF.

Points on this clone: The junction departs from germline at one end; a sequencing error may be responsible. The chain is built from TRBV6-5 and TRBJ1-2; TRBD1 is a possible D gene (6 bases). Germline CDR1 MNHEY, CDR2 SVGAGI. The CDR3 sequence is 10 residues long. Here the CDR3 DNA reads TGTGCCAGCAGTTTGGGACACCCCTTCTTC. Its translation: CASSLGHPFF.

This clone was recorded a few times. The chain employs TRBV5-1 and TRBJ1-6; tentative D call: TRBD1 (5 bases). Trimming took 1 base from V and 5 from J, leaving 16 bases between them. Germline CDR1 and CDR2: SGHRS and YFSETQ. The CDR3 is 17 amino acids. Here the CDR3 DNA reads TGCGCCAGCAGCTTGTTGGCTGGGGCAACTAATAATTCACCCCTCCACTTT. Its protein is CASSLLAGATNNSPLHF.

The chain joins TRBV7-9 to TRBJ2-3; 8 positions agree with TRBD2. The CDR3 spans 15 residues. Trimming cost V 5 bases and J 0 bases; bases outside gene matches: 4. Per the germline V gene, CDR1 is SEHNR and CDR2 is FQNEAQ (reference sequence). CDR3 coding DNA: TGTGCCAGCAGCCAGAGCGGGAGAAGCACAGATACGCAGTATTTT. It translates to CASSQSGRSTDTQYF.

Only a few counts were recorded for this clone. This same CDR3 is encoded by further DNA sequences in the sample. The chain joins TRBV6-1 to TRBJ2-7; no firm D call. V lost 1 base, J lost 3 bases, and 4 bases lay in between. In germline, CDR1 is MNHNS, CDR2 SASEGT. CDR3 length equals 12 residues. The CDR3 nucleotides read TGTGCCAGCAGTGAAGGGTTCTACGAGCAGTACTTC. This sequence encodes CASSEGFYEQYF.